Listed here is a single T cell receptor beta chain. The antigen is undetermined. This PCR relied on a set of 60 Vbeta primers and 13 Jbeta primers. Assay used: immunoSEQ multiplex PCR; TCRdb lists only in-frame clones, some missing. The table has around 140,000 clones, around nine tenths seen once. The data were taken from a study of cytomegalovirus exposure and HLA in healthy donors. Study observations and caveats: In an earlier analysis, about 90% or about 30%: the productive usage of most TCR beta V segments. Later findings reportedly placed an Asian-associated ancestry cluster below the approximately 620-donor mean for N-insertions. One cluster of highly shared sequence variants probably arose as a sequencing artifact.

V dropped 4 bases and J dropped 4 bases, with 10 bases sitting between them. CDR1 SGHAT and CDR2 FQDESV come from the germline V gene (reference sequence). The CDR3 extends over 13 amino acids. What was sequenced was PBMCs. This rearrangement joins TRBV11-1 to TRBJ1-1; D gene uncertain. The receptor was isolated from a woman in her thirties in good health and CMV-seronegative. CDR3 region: CASSSPGGTEAFF. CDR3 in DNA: TGTGCCAGCAGCTCCCCGGGAGGCACTGAAGCTTTCTTT.